This T cell receptor (beta chain) was captured in a study of blood T cells in healthy people across ages (dated by TCRdb to the mid-2010s). Some background on the complete study: In model experiments, template switching captured roughly one uniquely barcoded TCR beta cDNA molecule for every two T cells. Using deep sequencing normalized with unique cDNA molecular identifiers, the study measured how TCR beta repertoire diversity changes with age. Donors were grouped into four age groups: young (average roughly 15 years), middle-aged (39), aged (around 60) and long-lived (82). To avoid experimental bias, donors of different ages were spread randomly across the sequencing lanes. For two donors (one aged 18 to 29 and one aged 80 or older), the study analyzed two additional independent replicas of 1 million unique cDNA reads from the same blood draw.

The paper as a whole reports these results and caveats: Observed TCR beta diversity correlated strongly with the percentage of naive T cells measured by flow cytometry. The CMV infection status of donors was not known, potentially confounding age-related changes in expanded clonotypes. Observed TCR beta diversity per million T cells fell roughly linearly with age, and a significant reduction was already apparent by age around 39. Conclusive comparison of naive and antigen-experienced compartments was prevented by the profiling of bulk unsorted PBMCs. Estimates of total diversity based on one million sequenced T cells were considered lower bounds and underestimates. Compared with the aged group, the long-lived group had more naive CD4+ T cells, fewer expanded clones and increased TCR diversity, a pattern suggesting age selection.

The CDR3 starts with the cysteine, ends with the phenylalanine, and has 13 residues. Only the CDR3 part of the read is kept: 39 bases, read in frame from the first base. According to the germline V gene (reference sequence), CDR1 reads GTSNPN and CDR2 reads SVGIG. Trimming costs V 1 base and J 6 bases, and their ends lie 10 bases apart. The roughly 39 donors, aged 6 to 90 years, were systemically healthy Caucasian individuals from Russia. About 10 milliliters of peripheral blood were collected from each donor into EDTA-treated Vacutainer tubes. PBMCs were isolated by Ficoll-Paque density-gradient centrifugation, with at least 6.5 million obtained per sample. Trizol reagent was used to extract total RNA from PBMCs, with at least 5.5 micrograms per sample. For every donor, flow cytometry on a PBMC aliquot measured the percentage of naive CD45RAhigh/CD27high T cells. Notes on this clonotype: Its recognized antigen is unknown. No base qualities exist here, and no much larger clone lies one base off it.

Library prep was done by 5' RACE. Sequencing took place on an Illumina HiSeq 2500. A second PCR of 7 to 11 cycles was run with a J-beta primer mix and a sample-barcoded 5' primer. Each TCR beta cDNA molecule received a unique molecular identifier from a template-switch 5' adaptor carrying 12 random nucleotides. Each sample yielded at least 3 million CDR3-containing paired-end reads. The Mint cDNA synthesis kit, primed by a TRBC-specific oligonucleotide, was used to synthesize first-strand cDNA from all RNA. Following uracil-DNA glycosylase treatment, all cDNA underwent a first 18-cycle PCR with the universal primers M1SS and BC2_uni_R. The published analysis was carried out like this. Each sample was normalized by randomly selecting 1 million high-quality reads, each carrying a distinct molecular identifier. Reads sharing molecular identifiers were discarded rather than binned into consensus sequences. MiTCR, set to a Q25 quality threshold and the strictest error-elimination algorithm, was used for CDR3 identification, clonotype clustering and error correction. Lower-bound total TCR beta diversity was estimated with a nonparametric unseen species model using Euler transformation. In-frame beta chains were kept once TCRdb had trimmed the public reads at Q25 with fastp and called clones with MiXCR. Duplicate CDR3 protein sequences are folded into a single record with the most common DNA and genes. TCRdb assigned the V and J calls; the authors' analysis was not used. The sample includes approximately 1,000,000 distinct CDR3 sequences, with around two fifths observed a single time. Around 13% of the sample is taken by the ten largest.

The chain was built from TRBV30 and TRBJ1-5; a tentative D call is TRBD1 (5 bases match). Sequenced sample: blood. The clonotype comes from a young man in good health. The DNA sequence is as follows: TGTGCCTGGAGTGGCGGGGACTTTCAGCCCCAGCATTTT. It codes for CAWSGGDFQPQHF.